The 14 T cell receptor beta chains listed next were all sequenced from one sample in a study of siplizumab effects on memory and regulatory T cells. Assay used: immunoSEQ multiplex PCR; TCRdb lists only in-frame clones, some missing. In the table there are more than 70,000 clones, roughly 94% of which are singletons. Sequences were obtained from CD8+ T cells sorted from blood. Source of these receptors: a human donor in good health.

This rearrangement joins TRBV7-6 to TRBJ2-5; D gene ambiguous. V was cut by 3 bases and J by 5 bases, with 10 bases left in between. The CDR3 totals 13 residues. In germline, CDR1 is SGHVS, CDR2 FNYEAQ. CDR3 nucleotide sequence: TGTGCCAGCAGCTTTTCCGTTTCGGAGACCCAGTACTTC. Residues: CASSFSVSETQYF.

The chain recombines TRBV29-1 with TRBJ2-3; 8 bases agree with TRBD2. The V gene's germline CDR1 is SQVTM and CDR2 ANQGSEA. This CDR3 is 14 amino acids long. The J segment lost 3 bases and the V segment lost 4 bases, leaving 6 bases of the junction unmatched. CDR3 protein: CSVGAREATDTQYF. Here the CDR3 DNA reads TGCAGCGTTGGAGCGCGGGAGGCTACAGATACGCAGTATTTT.

The V call is TRBV15, the J call TRBJ2-1, with a possible D match to TRBD2 (6 bases). The CDR3 loop spans 16 amino acids. CDR1 is LNHNV, CDR2 YYDKDF, per germline (reference sequence). Deletions cut 2 bases from V and 1 base from J, with 12 bases between. CDR3 in amino acids: CATSRREYESYNEQFF. CDR3 in DNA: TGTGCCACCAGCAGACGGGAGTACGAATCCTACAATGAGCAGTTCTTC. The whole variable domain, filled in from reference TRBV15 and TRBJ2-1, reads DAMVIQNPRYQVTQFGKPVTLSCSQTLNHNVMYWYQQKSSQAPKLLFHYYDKDFNNEADTPDNFQSRRPNTSFCFLDIRSPGLGDTAMYLCATSRREYESYNEQFFGPGTRLTVL.

This clone was counted between two and nine times. This chain links TRBV6-6 with TRBJ1-2, with D hard to call. V lost 4 bases and J lost 8, with 14 bases in between. The CDR3 extends over 13 amino acids. From germline, CDR1 is MNHNY and CDR2 SVGAGI (reference sequence). The CDR3 bases are TGTGCCAGCAGTTTCCCGGAAGGAGGAGGCTACACCTTC. It translates to CASSFPEGGGYTF.

The CDR3 bases are TGTGCCAGCAGCCTAGGAGGCGGGAGGGCCTACGAGCAGTACTTC. Residues: CASSLGGGRAYEQYF. V gene TRBV11-2 combines with J gene TRBJ2-7; 9 nucleotides match TRBD2. CDR3 length equals 15 residues. Germline V CDR1 and CDR2: SGHAT, FQNNGV. The ends lost 5 bases at V and 2 bases at J; junction bases unmatched: 7.

The V and J genes are TRBV15 and TRBJ1-5; tentatively, D is TRBD1 (5 bases). The CDR3 has 16 residues. Germline-derived CDR1 and CDR2 are LNHNV and YYDKDF (reference sequence). V was clipped by 6 bases and J by 7 bases, with 22 bases between them. The CDR3 DNA reads as TGTGCCACCAGTACGGGACGGGGCATTTTGGAACAGCCCCAGCATTTT. This sequence encodes CATSTGRGILEQPQHF.

The chain employs TRBV4-1 and TRBJ2-1, with D perhaps matching TRBD1 or TRBD2 (5 bases each). CDR1 and CDR2 (germline): MGHRA, YSYEKL. The CDR3 has 16 amino acids. Deletions cut 3 bases from V and 12 bases from J, with 24 bases between. The CDR3 bases are TGCGCCAGCAGCCAGATAGAGAAAACGGGGCACTTCGGGCAGTTCTTC. As protein: CASSQIEKTGHFGQFF.

This chain connects TRBV7-6 to TRBJ2-7; no definite D call. Germline V lookup: CDR1 SGHVS, CDR2 FNYEAQ. Trimming took 3 bases from V and 2 from J, leaving 8 bases between them. This CDR3 comprises 13 residues. In DNA, the CDR3 is TGTGCCAGCAGCTTTTCAGGCCCCTACGAGCAGTACTTC. This codes for CASSFSGPYEQYF.

The rearrangement uses TRBV10-2 and TRBJ2-7; 10 bases line up with TRBD1. There are 13 residues in the CDR3. Losses at the gene ends were 6 bases for V and 3 bases for J; bases not matched to a gene: 2. Germline CDR1 and CDR2: WSHSY and SAAADI. CDR3 amino acids: CASRGDRGYEQYF. The CDR3 bases are TGCGCCAGCAGAGGGGACAGGGGCTACGAGCAGTACTTC.

The V gene is TRBV5-1, the J gene TRBJ2-3; 7 bases match TRBD2. The CDR3 contains 14 residues. The ends lost 6 bases at V and 4 bases at J; junction bases unmatched: 8. CDR1 and CDR2 from the germline V gene are SGHRS and YFSETQ. The CDR3 is CASIDSGSSDTQYF. The CDR3 bases are TGCGCCAGCATTGATAGCGGGTCGTCAGATACGCAGTATTTT.

This clone was detected only once. The rearrangement uses TRBV28 and TRBJ2-1, with D hard to call. CDR3 length: 12 residues. The germline gives CDR1 MDHEN, CDR2 SYDVKM. Trimming cost V 7 bases and J 6 bases, with 10 bases left between them. The CDR3 here is CASNGVGNEQFF. Written as DNA, the CDR3 is TGTGCCAGCAATGGGGTAGGCAATGAGCAGTTCTTC.

V usage is TRBV15 and J usage is TRBJ1-2; the D gene is possibly TRBD1 (5 bases). This CDR3 comprises 16 residues. The V gene's germline CDR1 is LNHNV and CDR2 YYDKDF (reference sequence). Trimming removed 0 bases at V and 4 bases at J, with 15 bases between. CDR3: CATSRDVRGGGYGYTF. The CDR3 region has the DNA TGTGCCACCAGCAGAGATGTTCGGGGGGGAGGCTATGGCTACACCTTC.

This rearrangement joins TRBV4-1 to TRBJ2-5; maybe TRBD2 (6 bases). The J call may be in error: the DNA end matches TRBJ2-7 better. The germline V gene has CDR1 MGHRA and CDR2 YSYEKL. The CDR3 has 17 amino acids. The CDR3 coding sequence is TGCGCCAGCAGCCAAGGGGGCGGGGACCGACCCTCCTACGAGCAGTACTTC. Amino acid sequence: CASSQGGGDRPSYEQYF.

The DNA of the CDR3 is TGCAGCGCCCTAGGGACAGGGGGCGAAAAGGACTATGGCTACACCTTC. Amino acids: CSALGTGGEKDYGYTF. The gene calls are TRBV29-1 and TRBJ1-2; 12 bases fit TRBD1. The CDR3 extends over 16 amino acids. Per germline, CDR1 SQVTM and CDR2 ANQGSEA. Trimming cost V 7 bases and J 3 bases; bases outside gene matches: 12.